This T cell receptor beta chain emerged from a study of molecular identifiers for immune sequencing clone quantification. Study-wide results and caveats: Spiked Jurkat TCR RNA equivalent to one cell was reportedly detectable in approximately 970,000 naive cells.

Each CDR3 protein gets one entry after TCRdb re-called the PCR reads with MiXCR. The repertoire holds 400,000 to 600,000 distinct CDR3 sequences, about a quarter seen once, with about 0.75% in the top ten. This clonotype showed up many times. What it binds is not known. Libraries of naive CD8 cells were prepared from 20,000 to 1,000,000 sorted cells using 10%, 30% or 50% RNA. The CD8+CD4-CCR7+CD45RA+ phenotype defined the sorted naive CD8 T cells. CDR3 size: 17 residues. Between the trimmed V and J ends, which lost 0 bases and 2 bases, there was a span of 16 bases. Germline CDR1 and CDR2: SGHTA and FQGNSA.

This TCR came from a human donor in good health. Some libraries in this study had Jurkat cell RNA spiked in. The chain combines TRBV7-2 with TRBJ2-5, with D perhaps matching TRBD1 or TRBD2 (5 bases each). Sequenced input: naive CD8+ T cells from blood, with Jurkat cell RNA spiked in. Subset specified: FACS-sorted CD8+CD4-CCR7+CD45RA+ naive T cells. The CDR3 region has the DNA TGTGCCAGCAGCTTAGCGGATTCCAGGGACCTTCAAGAGACCCAGTACTTC. This codes for CASSLADSRDLQETQYF.